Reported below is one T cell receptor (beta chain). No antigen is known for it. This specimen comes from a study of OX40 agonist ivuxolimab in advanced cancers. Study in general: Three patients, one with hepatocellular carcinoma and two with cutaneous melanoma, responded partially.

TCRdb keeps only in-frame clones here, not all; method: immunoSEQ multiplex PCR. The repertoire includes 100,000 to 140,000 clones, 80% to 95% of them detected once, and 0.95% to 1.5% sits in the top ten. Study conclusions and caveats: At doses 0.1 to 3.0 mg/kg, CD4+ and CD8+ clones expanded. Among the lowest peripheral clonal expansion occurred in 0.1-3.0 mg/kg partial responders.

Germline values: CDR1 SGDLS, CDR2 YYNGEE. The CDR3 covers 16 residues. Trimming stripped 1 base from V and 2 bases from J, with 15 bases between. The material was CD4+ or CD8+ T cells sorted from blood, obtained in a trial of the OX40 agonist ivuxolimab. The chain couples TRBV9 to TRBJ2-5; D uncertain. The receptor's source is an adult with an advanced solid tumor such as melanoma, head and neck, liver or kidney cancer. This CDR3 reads CASSVNPTSGQETQYF. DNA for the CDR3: TGTGCCAGCAGCGTAAATCCCACTTCCGGGCAAGAGACCCAGTACTTC. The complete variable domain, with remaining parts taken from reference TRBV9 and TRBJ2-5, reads DSGVTQTPKHLITATGQRVTLRCSPRSGDLSVYWYQQSLDQGLQFLIQYYNGEERAKGNILERFSAQQFPDLHSELNLSSLELGDSALYFCASSVNPTSGQETQYFGPGTRLLVL.